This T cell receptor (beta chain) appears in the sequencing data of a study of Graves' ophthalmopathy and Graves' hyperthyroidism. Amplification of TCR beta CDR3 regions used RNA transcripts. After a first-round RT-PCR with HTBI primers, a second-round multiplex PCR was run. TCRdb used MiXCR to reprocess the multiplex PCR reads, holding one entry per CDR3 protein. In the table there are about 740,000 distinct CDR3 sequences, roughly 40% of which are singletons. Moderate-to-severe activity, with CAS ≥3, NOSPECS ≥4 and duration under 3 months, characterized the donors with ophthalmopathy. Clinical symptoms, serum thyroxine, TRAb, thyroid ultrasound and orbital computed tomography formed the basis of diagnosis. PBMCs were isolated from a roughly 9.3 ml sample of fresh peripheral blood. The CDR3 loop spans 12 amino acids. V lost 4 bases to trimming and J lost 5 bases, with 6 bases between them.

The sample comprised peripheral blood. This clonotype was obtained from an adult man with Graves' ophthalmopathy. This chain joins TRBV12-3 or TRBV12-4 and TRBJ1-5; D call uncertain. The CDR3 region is CASSWGYQPQHF. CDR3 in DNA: TGTGCCAGCAGTTGGGGATATCAGCCCCAGCATTTT.